This record concerns one T cell receptor (beta chain) sequence. Its binding antigen is unknown. No base quality values were provided; no much bigger clone lies one nucleotide off. This entry comes from a study of cytomegalovirus exposure and HLA in healthy donors (dated by TCRdb to 2016 to 2017). Regarding the study in general: According to an earlier analysis of several hundred of the donors, about 179 million T cells yielded some 120 million unique TCR beta sequences and approximately 280 Gb of sequence data. Typing coverage varied by locus: 629-630 donors for A, B, C, DRB1 and DQB1; 522 for DQA1; about 570 for DPA1; approximately 490 for DPB1. An earlier analysis of 587 of the donors used high-throughput TCR beta sequencing to judge whether each TCR beta V gene segment behaved as functional or pseudogenic. A separate validation cohort of 100 to 150 different subjects was used in addition to the approximately 700-subject first cohort. In a later genetic analysis, genome-wide SNP genotypes for about 65% of the 666 donors were used, and that subset was treated as a discovery cohort. Because of strong linkage in the cohort, roughly five DR-DQ haplotypes were treated as single units for association and clustering. Alongside the repertoire data, information on donor age, sex, ethnicity and CMV serostatus was compiled. HLA typing included class I and class II loci at four-digit resolution. The study profiled the T cell repertoires of about 720 subjects by immunosequencing and related them to cytomegalovirus serostatus. An early release covering 500 to 750 HLA-typed donors comprised approximately 290 gigabases of sequencing data and about 90 million unique TCR sequences. Of the 350 to 450 genotyped donors, 80% to 90% were placed in the genetic ancestry cluster associated with self-reported Caucasian donors. Rather than using new phenotypic data, the later analysis identified candidate immune exposures from TCR beta sequences and from how often those sequences occurred across donors. A later analysis re-examined previously published TCR beta repertoires from hundreds of donors and added high-resolution HLA genotyping to investigate patterns of TCR occurrence. The aim of the study was to test whether cataloging public T cell receptors could identify signatures of past pathogen exposure. All discovery cohort repertoires had been generated on a single sequencing platform. Among almost 400 genotyped donors of the cohort, an average of about 240,000 unique TCR beta nucleotide sequences were sequenced per donor, about a sixth of them non-productive. To predict cytomegalovirus infection status, the study combined high-throughput TCR immunosequencing, statistical association of individual TCRs with disease status, and machine learning. Summary of the overall study and its limitations: Presence/absence analyses assumed roughly uniform sequencing depth across donors, an assumption that may not hold. A cluster of highly shared sequence variants was judged likely to represent a technical artifact of the sequencing pipeline. Because HLA typing was missing for some donors at each locus, association tests included only the typed subset. The cohort was sequenced for TCR beta chains only, and without alpha or paired-chain data the features that could be detected were limited. Correlated functional status among segregating V segments might reflect linkage disequilibrium, but an unknown experimental factor could not be ruled out. While some public TCRs were present in many individuals, most TCR sequences turned up only very rarely across donors. A further reported finding was that TCR beta sequences accurately predicted the HLA-A and HLA-B alleles for most subjects in the first cohort. A later analysis reported that several top co-occurrence clusters appeared linked to parvovirus B19, influenza, CMV and Epstein-Barr virus. A total of roughly 160 TCR beta chains were listed by the study as associated with cytomegalovirus. A later analysis associated about 16,000 TCR beta sequences with specific HLA alleles at a false discovery rate of 0.05. A few of the identified cytomegalovirus-associated TCR beta chains were confirmed in vitro to be specific for cytomegalovirus antigens. When HLA alleles, especially DR and DQ, strongly co-occurred, attributing TCR associations to individual alleles was difficult. The authors suggested that the approach could potentially be generalized to other disease states and immunological phenotypes. Because counts were too low, more than 15 rarely observed V segments, including chromosome 9 orphons, were excluded from the earlier analysis of some 590 of the donors. A later analysis found that most CMV-associated TCR beta chains appeared HLA-restricted, with HLA associations seemingly driven largely by CMV exposure. Some IMGT-functional V segments, including TRBV6-2 and TRBV6-3, could not be told apart with the 87-base-pair reads, so those segments were excluded. According to a later genetic analysis, donors in an Asian-associated ancestry cluster had fewer N-insertions in productive TCRs than the approximately 710-donor mean. A later analysis found that TCR association rates varied across HLA loci, with DRB1 alleles showing the most associated TCRs and HLA-C alleles the fewest. Compared with equally common non-associated chains, HLA-associated TCR beta chains in a later analysis were more clonally expanded and had lower generation probabilities. Cytomegalovirus status was reported to be diagnosed by the classifier with high specificity and sensitivity in both the original and validation cohorts. For the cohort, immune exposure information was limited to CMV serostatus. In a later genetic analysis, a missense DCLRE1C variant was associated with V-gene and J-gene trimming of TCR beta chains, and the association was replicated in an independent cohort. In an earlier analysis of around 600 of the donors, most TCR beta V segments were observed in productive rearrangements about 87% or about 30% of the time, broadly matching IMGT annotations.

The library came from the immunoSEQ multiplex PCR assay. For the multiplex PCR, a mixture combining 60 forward primers for TCR Vbeta segments and 13 reverse primers for TCR Jbeta segments was used. The CDR3 region of rearranged TCR beta genes was amplified from genomic DNA by a multiplex PCR assay. The Illumina HiSeq System was used to sequence the amplified TCR beta libraries as 87-base-pair reads. The source study handled its data this way. A later analysis counted approximately 74 million unique TCR beta chains across the 666 repertoires, and roughly 11 million of these chains were shared by at least two donors. A nearest-neighbor algorithm error-corrected the raw reads and collapsed the reads into unique sequences, merging closely related sequences to remove PCR and sequencing errors. Alignment of CDR3 sequences to IMGT reference sequences was used to assign V, D and J gene segments. For a sequence to be retained, a match of at least six nucleotides was required to both a V gene segment and a J gene segment. Rearrangements were called productive when the CDR3 lacked stop codons and stayed in frame with V and J; all others were non-productive. Following IMGT convention, CDR3 was defined as the stretch from the second conserved V-encoded cysteine to the conserved J-encoded phenylalanine. The earlier analysis of about 610 of the donors excluded sequences that lacked an unambiguous match to a single V gene segment. An earlier analysis of a few hundred of the donors classified V segments as functional when productive rearrangements were above 56.7% and as segregating when the standard deviation between donors was above 5%. A statistical classification framework was built to diagnose cytomegalovirus status from the catalog of TCR beta chain sequences. In a later analysis, TCR nucleotide sequences were compared against IMGT/GENE-DB human TR gene sequences so that V and J genes could be assigned. The TCRdist pipeline was used in a later analysis to assign CDR3 sequences and most-parsimonious VDJ recombination scenarios. In a later analysis, each TCR beta chain was defined by its CDR3 amino acid sequence together with its V-gene family, and reads lacking a unique V-gene family were excluded. To address suspected cross-contamination and a sequencing artifact, a later analysis removed around 600 highly shared, low-generation-probability nucleotide sequences. In a later analysis, a clonal expansion index was calculated for each public chain from normalized within-repertoire ranks of inferred template counts. In a later analysis, generation probabilities were computed with a VDJ recombination model fitted to out-of-frame rearrangements, and the resulting probabilities were checked against IGoR. In a later analysis, hypergeometric tests were used to score TCR-TCR, TCR-HLA and TCR-CMV co-occurrence, with a repertoire-size bias correction applied to TCR pairs. A later analysis estimated false discovery rates by permuting HLA or CMV assignments 20 times. In a later analysis, co-occurring TCRs were grouped with DBSCAN, and TCRdist sequence similarity was added when clustering was performed within HLA-allele-positive subsets. For co-occurrence clustering, repertoires with fewer than 30,000 or more than 120,000 public chains were excluded, along with four to six repertoires with anomalous nucleotide sharing. TCRdb carries this immuneACCESS record with in-frame sequences only. Its versions omit some clonotypes, under half of them owing to an unresolved V gene in the studies checked, with the rest unexplained. V and J calls and clone size are as listed in that table; D and trimming were resolved from the DNA. For this sample there are some 78,000 clones; 55% to 85% appear just once. Of the sample, 8.5% to 14% is held by the ten largest clones.

Taken from cysteine to phenylalanine, the CDR3 has 15 residues. Of all the DNA, just the CDR3 is kept, 45 bases in frame from base 1. Relative to germline, V is missing 4 bases and J is missing 0 bases, with 4 bases of the junction outside any gene match. The germline V gene sets CDR1 to SGHTS and CDR2 to YDEGEE. The cohort was made up of 666 healthy bone marrow donors. Cohort members were all nominally healthy when sampled, although unrecorded immune exposures were likely present. The donor was CMV seropositive and belonged to the group of some 290 seropositive cohort members. A peripheral blood sample was provided by each donor, and peripheral blood mononuclear cells were used for TCR beta sequencing. Genomic DNA extraction from the blood cell samples was performed with the Qiagen DNeasy Blood Extraction Kit.

The TCR sequence derives from a woman aged 40 to 50 in good health and CMV-seropositive. This receptor chain uses TRBV5-8 and TRBJ2-3, with 8 bases aligning to TRBD2. Sample: PBMCs. The CDR3 is CASSRGGLSTDTQYF. The DNA reads TGTGCCAGCAGCCGCGGGGGGCTGAGCACAGATACGCAGTATTTT. Supplemented by the reference TRBV5-8 and TRBJ2-3 proteins around the CDR3, the complete variable domain is EAGVTQSPTHLIKTRGQQATLRCSPISGHTSVYWYQQALGLGLQFLLWYDEGEERNRGNFPPRFSGRQFPNYSSELNVNALELEDSALYLCASSRGGLSTDTQYFGPGTRLTVL.